The 9 T cell receptor beta chains reported below all come from one sample, sequenced in a study of PD-L1 blockade in urothelial cancer. Measured with immunoSEQ multiplex PCR; TCRdb has only the in-frame clones, and not every one. The repertoire holds about 21,000 clones, with roughly 90% as singletons. Sample: PBMCs, taken around atezolizumab (anti-PD-L1) treatment. These receptors were collected from a woman in her sixties with urothelial cancer.

The table lists this clone with a count of one. This rearrangement joins TRBV25-1 to TRBJ1-2; no reliable D call. The CDR3 length is 12 residues. Germline V lookup: CDR1 MGHDK, CDR2 SYGVNS. The V gene lost 3 bases and the J gene lost 3 bases, with 5 bases spanning the gap. DNA of the CDR3: TGTGCCAGCAGTGATTCGTACTATGGCTACACCTTC. The encoded protein is CASSDSYYGYTF.

J is TRBJ2-3 and V is TRBV5-4; unclear D gene. V lost 3 bases to trimming and J lost 0 bases, with 14 bases between them. The CDR3 has 16 residues. Germline CDR1 reads SGHNT; CDR2 reads YYREEE (reference sequence). CDR3 sequence reads: CASSYLSIPSTDTQYF. The CDR3 DNA sequence: TGTGCCAGCAGCTACTTGTCGATCCCTAGCACAGATACGCAGTATTTT.

This clone was seen a few times. The chain joins TRBV5-6 to TRBJ1-5; no definite D call. Trimming removed 4 bases from V and 9 bases from J, with 20 bases in between. Looked up from germline, CDR1 is SGHDT and CDR2 is YYEEEE. CDR3 length: 15 residues. In DNA form, the CDR3 reads TGTGCCAGCAGCCCAAGCACGGCCCGCTCGGGGCCCCAGCATTTT. It encodes CASSPSTARSGPQHF.

J is TRBJ2-6 and V is TRBV7-6; TRBD1 is a possible D gene (6 bases). The CDR3 extends over 15 amino acids. V was pared by 5 bases and J by 4 bases, with 12 bases between. Germline V gives CDR1 SGHVS, CDR2 FNYEAQ. The CDR3 DNA reads TGTGCCAGCAGCCCGACAGGTTCCGGGGCCAACGTCCTGACTTTC. Protein sequence: CASSPTGSGANVLTF.

This chain links TRBV28 with TRBJ1-1; tentative D call: TRBD1 (5 bases). Germline-derived CDR1 and CDR2 are MDHEN and SYDVKM. The CDR3 is made up of 12 amino acids. V lost 10 bases, J lost 0 bases, and 9 bases lay in between. CDR3 in DNA: TGTGCCACCGGACAAATGAACACTGAAGCTTTCTTT. Protein sequence: CATGQMNTEAFF.

The V gene is TRBV29-1, the J gene TRBJ1-1; D is possibly TRBD1 (5 bases). Germline V lookup: CDR1 SQVTM, CDR2 ANQGSEA. Trimming removed 2 bases from V and 3 bases from J, with 13 bases in between. This CDR3 is 14 amino acids long. The CDR3 nucleotides are TGCAGCGTTGAAAGTCAGGGTTCAGACACTGAAGCTTTCTTT. Translating it yields CSVESQGSDTEAFF.

The genes are TRBV28 and TRBJ1-5; D is unresolved. There are 12 residues in the CDR3. Trimming left V 4 bases short and J 6 bases short, with 7 bases between. CDR1 is MDHEN, CDR2 SYDVKM, per germline. The CDR3 coding sequence is TGTGCCAGCAGTTCCACTCGTCAGCCCCAGCATTTT. Its protein is CASSSTRQPQHF.

This chain links TRBV5-1 with TRBJ2-1, with 7 bases matching TRBD1. The CDR3 is made up of 16 amino acids. The ends lost 5 bases at V and 3 bases at J; junction bases unmatched: 11. From germline, CDR1 is SGHRS and CDR2 YFSETQ. CDR3 sequence reads: CASRRETGVLYNEQFF. Here the CDR3 DNA reads TGCGCCAGCAGAAGAGAAACAGGGGTTCTCTACAATGAGCAGTTCTTC.

CDR3 DNA sequence: TGTGCCAGCAGCTTAGGCCAGAACGGGAGGGGAGATACGCAGTATTTT. It specifies CASSLGQNGRGDTQYF. The chain is built from TRBV13 and TRBJ2-3; 8 positions match TRBD2. The CDR3 covers 16 residues. In germline, CDR1 is PRHDT, CDR2 FYEKMQ (reference sequence). J gave up 5 bases and V 0 bases, and 7 bases lay outside the gene matches.